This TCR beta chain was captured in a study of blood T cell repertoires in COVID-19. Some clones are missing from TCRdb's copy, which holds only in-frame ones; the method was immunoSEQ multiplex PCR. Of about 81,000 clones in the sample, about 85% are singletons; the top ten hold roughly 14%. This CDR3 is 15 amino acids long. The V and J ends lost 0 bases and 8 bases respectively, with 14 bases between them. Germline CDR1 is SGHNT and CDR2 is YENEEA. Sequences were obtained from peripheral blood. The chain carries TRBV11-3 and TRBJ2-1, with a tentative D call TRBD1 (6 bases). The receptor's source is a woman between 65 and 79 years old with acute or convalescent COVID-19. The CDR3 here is CASSLEGQGSHEQFF. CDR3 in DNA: TGTGCCAGCAGCTTAGAGGGGCAGGGGTCGCATGAGCAGTTCTTC.